The clone carrying this TCR beta chain was found many times. The antigen is not known. This specimen belongs to a study of T cell repertoires in cytomegalovirus infection. About the study: CMV infection plus the matching HLA type was flagged by public TCR beta signatures. Study-wide results and caveats: CMV-specific HLA-C-restricted TCR beta clonotypes dominated the ex vivo response.

Each CDR3 protein is one row after TCRdb ran MiXCR on the reads. The data show some 300,000 distinct CDR3 sequences, 15% to 20% seen once. The sequenced material came from PBMCs. This TCR came from a human donor in good health (CMV status not recorded). Some clones in this sample may be carry-over from other donors' samples.

The CDR3 spells CASAIYPFTYEQYF. DNA of the CDR3: TGTGCCAGCGCCATTTATCCCTTTACCTACGAGCAGTACTTC. The V gene is TRBV7-2, the J gene TRBJ2-7; D uncertain. CDR1 and CDR2 from the germline V gene are SGHTA and FQGNSA. Trimming stripped 8 bases from V and 2 bases from J, with 16 bases between. The CDR3 loop spans 14 amino acids.